The rows below give T cell receptor beta chains drawn from one sample of a study of control samples from healthy donors and cancer patients. The data were produced by immunoSEQ multiplex PCR, yet TCRdb's version contains in-frame clones alone and is incomplete. The sample includes 90,000 to 150,000 clones, approximately 88% of them seen just once. The source material was blood. The origin of the receptors is a man in his forties or fifties in good health. Both conserved end residues are part of each CDR3. A D gene is named only where the DNA matches it firmly. Not every row has a clone size; where given, it reads once, few, many or a size class.

j_call clone_size d_call v_call cdr3_nt cdr3_aa
TRBJ2-2 NA NA TRBV9 TGTGCCAGCAGCGCAGAGACCGGGGAGCTGTTTTTT CASSAETGELFF
TRBJ2-1 NA NA TRBV27 TGTGCCAGCAGTTTATCGGAAAGCTCCTACAATGAGCAGTTCTTC CASSLSESSYNEQFF
TRBJ1-1 NA NA TRBV6-5 TGTGCCAGCAGTTACCTCGGGTCGTCTGAAGCTTTCTTT CASSYLGSSEAFF
TRBJ1-5 once NA TRBV24-1 TGTGCCACCAGTGGAGAGGGCGGCAATCAGCCCCAGCATTTT CATSGEGGNQPQHF
TRBJ1-2 NA NA TRBV12-3/TRBV12-4 TGTGCCAGCAGTTTGTCCTCCTATGGCTACACCTTC CASSLSSYGYTF
TRBJ1-2 NA NA TRBV6-2/TRBV6-3 TGTGCCAGCAGCAAGGGGCGGTACTATGGCTACACCTTC CASSKGRYYGYTF
TRBJ1-1 NA TRBD1 TRBV2 TGTGCCAGCAGGGAGTTCGTGACTCGGAAAGGGGGCGAAGCTTTCTTT CASREFVTRKGGEAFF
TRBJ1-4 NA NA TRBV6-5 TGTGCCAGCACTCCTCGGGACACAACTAATGAAAAACTGTTTTTT CASTPRDTTNEKLFF
TRBJ2-7 NA TRBD2 TRBV14 TGTGCCAGCAGCCCCCAAGGAAGCGGGGGCATCCACGAGCAGTACTTC CASSPQGSGGIHEQYF
TRBJ1-2 once NA TRBV19 TGTGCCAGTAGTAGGTTCCCGGACAGAATATATGGCTACACCTTC CASSRFPDRIYGYTF
TRBJ2-5 NA NA TRBV7-9 TGTGCCAGCAGCTTTAGGGCCCACCAAGAGACCCAGTACTTC CASSFRAHQETQYF
TRBJ2-7 NA NA TRBV21-1 TGTGCCAGCAGCAAAGGGACAACCTACGAGCAGTACTTC CASSKGTTYEQYF
TRBJ1-5 NA NA TRBV19 TGTGCCAGTAGTCCAGACAGTGGGGTCCAGCCCCAGCATTTT CASSPDSGVQPQHF
TRBJ1-1 NA NA TRBV5-1 TGCGCCAGCAGCACCGAGTCCGGGGGGACTGAAGCTTTCTTT CASSTESGGTEAFF
TRBJ2-6 NA NA TRBV24-1 TGTGCCACCAGTGGGATCTCTGGGGCCAACGTCCTGACTTTC CATSGISGANVLTF
TRBJ2-1 once TRBD2 TRBV27 TGTGCCAGCAGATGGAGCGCGGGAGGTACTACTGAGCAGTTCTTC CASRWSAGGTTEQFF
TRBJ1-1 few NA TRBV2 TGTGCCAGCACGGCAGATAACACTGAAGCTTTCTTT CASTADNTEAFF
TRBJ2-1 NA TRBD2 TRBV10-3 TGTGCCATCAGTGACCCTAGCACTAGCGGGGGAAGGAATGAGCAGTTCTTC CAISDPSTSGGRNEQFF
TRBJ2-3 few NA TRBV9 TGTGCCAGCAGCGTTTCCGGGAGCACAGATACGCAGTATTTT CASSVSGSTDTQYF
TRBJ1-4 NA NA TRBV7-9 TGTGCCAGCAGCTTAGTAGACACGGAAAATGAAAAACTGTTTTTT CASSLVDTENEKLFF
TRBJ1-2 NA NA TRBV4-2 TGTGCCAGCAGTGCAAGTCGGGGTGGCTACACCTTC CASSASRGGYTF
TRBJ2-7 NA TRBD1 TRBV19 TGTGCCAGTAGCCGGGACAGAGGACGTGACGAGCAGTACTTC CASSRDRGRDEQYF
TRBJ2-2 NA TRBD1 TRBV2 TGTGCCAGCAGTCCCCAACCTGGGACAGGGAACACCGGGGAGCTGTTTTTT CASSPQPGTGNTGELFF
TRBJ1-2 NA NA TRBV4-3 TGCGCCAGCAGCCAAGATGCGCAGGGAGGTTTTTTCGGGGGCTACACCTTC CASSQDAQGGFFGGYTF
TRBJ2-7 NA TRBD1 TRBV4-2 TGTGCCAGCAGCCAAGGGACAGGGGGTTCCTACGAGCAGTACTTC CASSQGTGGSYEQYF
TRBJ1-6 once TRBD1 TRBV7-8 TGTGCCAGCAGCTTAGTCCCAAGGGACAGGTTCCTCTCCTATAATTCACCCCTCCACTTT CASSLVPRDRFLSYNSPLHF
TRBJ1-5 few NA TRBV12-3/TRBV12-4 TGTGCCAGCATGAAAGGGGTTCAGCCCCAGCATTTT CASMKGVQPQHF
TRBJ2-3 NA TRBD1 TRBV6-6 TGTGCCGACGACAGGGTAAGTGGCACAGATACGCAGTATTTT CADDRVSGTDTQYF
TRBJ2-1 NA NA TRBV24-1 TGTGCCACCAGTGATGGGTCCTACAATGAGCAGTTCTTC CATSDGSYNEQFF
TRBJ2-1 NA TRBD2 TRBV7-9 TGTGCCAGCAGCGGACGCACTGGGCGGGGGGCCCCCAGAAACAATGAGCAGTTCTTC CASSGRTGRGAPRNNEQFF
TRBJ1-1 NA NA TRBV19 TGTGCCAGTAGTGTCACAGCGAACACTGAAGCTTTCTTT CASSVTANTEAFF
TRBJ1-1 NA NA TRBV4-1 TGCGCCAGCAGCCAAGTCGAAAACACTGAAGCTTTCTTT CASSQVENTEAFF
TRBJ1-5 NA TRBD1 TRBV5-5 TGTGCCAGCAGCCCGGTGGGTGGACAGGGGGCAAGCAATCAGCCCCAGCATTTT CASSPVGGQGASNQPQHF
TRBJ2-3 NA NA TRBV19 TGTGCCAGTAGTAGGGGGCTAGCGGTGGGAAGCACAGATACGCAGTATTTT CASSRGLAVGSTDTQYF
TRBJ2-7 NA NA TRBV7-7 TGTGCCAGCAGCGAGGGACCTACCATTTCCGGTTACGAGCAGTACTTC CASSEGPTISGYEQYF
TRBJ1-3 NA TRBD1 TRBV18 TGTGCCAGCTCACCACCGGAGGGGGCGCGGAACACCATATATTTT CASSPPEGARNTIYF
TRBJ1-4 NA NA TRBV7-5 TGTGTCAGAAGGTTGAGCGGAACCAGGGGTGGCGAAAAACTGTTTTTT CVRRLSGTRGGEKLFF
TRBJ2-3 NA TRBD2 TRBV19 TGTGCCAGTAGTATAGTCCAAACTAGCGGGGTCCGCACAGATACGCAGTATTTT CASSIVQTSGVRTDTQYF
TRBJ1-5 once NA TRBV5-6 TGTGCCAGCAGCTTACAGGGTTTACAGCCCCAGCATTTT CASSLQGLQPQHF
TRBJ1-2 NA NA TRBV3-1/TRBV3-2 TGTGCCAGCGGGGGGTTGGTCTATGGCTACACCTTC CASGGLVYGYTF
TRBJ2-1 NA NA TRBV19 TGTGCCAGTAGTAGGGGAGGGACAGTCTCGCCTGAGCAGTTCTTC CASSRGGTVSPEQFF
TRBJ2-1 NA NA TRBV24-1 TGTGCCACCTCCGGGATTAGCTCCTACAATGAGCAGTTCTTC CATSGISSYNEQFF
TRBJ2-7 NA NA TRBV28 TGTGCCAGCAACGATCGTAGCTGGGAGCAGTACTTC CASNDRSWEQYF
TRBJ1-1 NA TRBD1 TRBV11-3 TGTGCCAGCAGCTTCACAGGGGCCCCTGAAGCTTTCTTT CASSFTGAPEAFF
TRBJ1-1 once NA TRBV11-3 TGTGCCAGCAGCTTAGGGGCAGGGGAGGCCATGAACACTGAAGCTTTCTTT CASSLGAGEAMNTEAFF
TRBJ2-6 NA NA TRBV7-2 TGTGCCAGCAGCTTAGACGTTCTGGGGCGTGGGGCCAACGTCCTGACTTTC CASSLDVLGRGANVLTF
TRBJ2-2 NA NA TRBV5-1 TGCGCCAGCAGCTTGGCCGCGGGGGCCGGCGGGGAGCTGTTTTTT CASSLAAGAGGELFF
TRBJ1-1 NA NA TRBV5-6 TGTGCCAGCAGCTTTGAAGGGTGGAGGGGGATTTTGAACACTGAAGCTTTCTTT CASSFEGWRGILNTEAFF
TRBJ1-4 NA TRBD1 TRBV6-5 TGTGCCAGCAGACGACAGGGGAAGGGTGAAAAACTGTTTTTT CASRRQGKGEKLFF
TRBJ2-3 NA TRBD2 TRBV7-9 TGTGCCAGCAGCAAAAGGACTAGCGGGACTTCCACAGATACGCAGTATTTT CASSKRTSGTSTDTQYF
TRBJ1-5 NA TRBD1 TRBV19 TGTGCCAGTAGAACTACAGGGGGCAGTCAGCCCCAGCATTTT CASRTTGGSQPQHF
TRBJ2-2 NA TRBD1 TRBV5-8 TGTGCCAGCAGCCCCCAGCCCCTGACAGGGGGCCCCGGGGAGCTGTTTTTT CASSPQPLTGGPGELFF
TRBJ2-5 NA NA TRBV9 TGTGCCAGCTCGTTTGGAGTGGGGCCGTATCAAGAGACCCAGTACTTC CASSFGVGPYQETQYF